Listed here are 12 T cell receptor beta chains from one sample, sequenced in a study of beta chain features in type 1 diabetes (dated by TCRdb to the late 2010s). Paper-wide results and their limitations: A moderate but significant shortening of TCRB CDR3 length was observed in type 1 diabetes patients in all four CD4+ subsets.

Antigen specificity for these receptors is unknown. The receptor library was made with the immunoSEQ multiplex PCR assay. The entire isolated RNA was reverse transcribed using the High Capacity cDNA Reverse Transcription Kit, and thus expressed TCRB transcripts were sequenced. The immuneACCESS repertoire file appears here via TCRdb, limited to in-frame rearrangements. These files lack a portion of the clones; in checked studies, under half of the deficit traces to unresolved V genes, and the cause of the others is not known. The sample table records more than 550,000 clones; roughly 13% of these occur just once. In total, the top ten clones hold around 0.04% of the sample. Sequenced input: naive CD4+ T cells from blood. The cell subset or site label here, explained by the study, means: true naive CD4+ T cells. These receptors all come from a man between 18 and 29 years old with type 1 diabetes.

The chain couples TRBV28 to TRBJ1-2, with D unclear. The V gene's germline CDR1 is MDHEN and CDR2 SYDVKM. V was trimmed by 4 bases and J by 0 bases, leaving 9 bases between them. The CDR3 sequence is 14 residues long. CDR3 nucleotide sequence: TGTGCCAGCAGTTCTACTATAGCTAACTATGGCTACACCTTC. It codes for CASSSTIANYGYTF.

This clone was seen more than once but under ten times. The chain couples TRBV7-6 to TRBJ2-4; weak D call: TRBD1 (6 bases). The germline gives CDR1 SGHVS, CDR2 FNYEAQ. V lost 5 bases and J 6 bases, leaving 20 bases between the germline ends. The CDR3 has 16 amino acids. CDR3 region: CASSPQGIGIRNIQYF. The DNA of the CDR3 is TGTGCCAGCAGCCCACAGGGAATCGGAATTAGAAACATTCAGTACTTC. Full variable domain (outside the CDR3, taken from reference TRBV7-6 and TRBJ2-4): GAGVSQSPRYKVTKRGQDVALRCDPISGHVSLYWYRQALGQGPEFLTYFNYEAQQDKSGLPNDRFSAERPEGSISTLTIQRTEQRDSAMYRCASSPQGIGIRNIQYFGAGTRLSVL.

The J gene is TRBJ1-1, the V gene TRBV28; no clear D gene. With 3 bases removed from V and 1 base from J, the gap between germline ends came to 9 bases. Germline CDR1 and CDR2: MDHEN and SYDVKM. This CDR3 has 14 residues. The CDR3 region has the DNA TGTGCCAGCAGTTTTAGTCGGGAGAACACTGAAGCTTTCTTT. Protein: CASSFSRENTEAFF.

This clone was observed a few times. This sequence joins TRBV7-9 and TRBJ1-2, with TRBD1 matching 9 bases. Germline-derived CDR1 and CDR2 are SEHNR and FQNEAQ (reference sequence). V lost 2 bases to trimming and J lost 5 bases; unmatched junction nucleotides: 6. The CDR3 is made up of 15 amino acids. DNA of the CDR3: TGTGCCAGCAGCTTAATGGGACAGGGAGGGTATGGCTACACCTTC. This codes for CASSLMGQGGYGYTF.

This clone was counted a few times. The V call is TRBV7-9, the J call TRBJ2-5; D not resolved. The CDR3 has 14 residues. The V end lost 0 bases, the J end lost 2 bases, and 7 bases lay between the germline ends. Germline V gene lookup returns CDR1 SEHNR and CDR2 FQNEAQ (reference sequence). The CDR3 reads CASSLAAGQETQYF. The CDR3 region has the DNA TGTGCCAGCAGCTTAGCCGCCGGACAAGAGACCCAGTACTTC.

The chain recombines TRBV15 with TRBJ1-2; TRBD1 matches 8 bases. Germline CDR1 is LNHNV and CDR2 is YYDKDF (reference sequence). V was clipped by 4 bases and J by 4 bases; unmatched bases: 11. This CDR3 has 16 residues. Here the CDR3 reads CATSKRQGIDSYGYTF. CDR3 DNA sequence: TGTGCCACCAGCAAAAGACAGGGGATAGATAGCTATGGCTACACCTTC.

The V gene is TRBV5-6, the J gene TRBJ2-6; D is ambiguous. This CDR3 region has 15 residues. CDR1 is SGHDT and CDR2 is YYEEEE in the germline V gene. V was cut by 9 bases and J by 3 bases, with 16 bases left in between. CDR3: CATNPVGIGANVLTF. The CDR3 DNA is TGTGCCACCAACCCTGTGGGGATTGGGGCCAACGTCCTGACTTTC. The complete variable domain, with remaining parts taken from reference TRBV5-6 and TRBJ2-6, reads DAGVTQSPTHLIKTRGQQVTLRCSPKSGHDTVSWYQQALGQGPQFIFQYYEEEERQRGNFPDRFSGHQFPNYSSELNVNALLLGDSALYLCATNPVGIGANVLTFGAGSRLTVL.

The table lists this clone with a few counts. V and J are TRBV25-1 and TRBJ2-7; no clear D gene. The CDR3 length is 17 residues. V shed 5 bases and J shed 2 bases, with 22 bases lying between them. From germline, CDR1 is MGHDK and CDR2 SYGVNS. The CDR3 DNA follows: TGTGCCAGCAGTCACAACCGACCCGGGTACAGTACCTACGAGCAGTACTTC. Its protein product is CASSHNRPGYSTYEQYF.

This clone has only a few counts. The chain's CDR3 is CAWGLAGGSLETQYF. The DNA of the CDR3 is TGTGCCTGGGGACTAGCGGGAGGGTCATTAGAGACCCAGTACTTC. The J gene is TRBJ2-5, the V gene TRBV30, with 15 bases aligning to TRBD2. V was clipped by 5 bases and J by 4 bases; unmatched bases: 5. CDR1 is GTSNPN and CDR2 is SVGIG in the germline V gene (reference sequence). This CDR3 comprises 15 residues.

The chain links TRBV18 to TRBJ1-3; D gene uncertain. The V and J ends lost 0 bases and 0 bases respectively, with 12 bases between them. The CDR3 has 17 amino acids. Germline CDR1 reads KGHSH; CDR2 reads LQKENI. The DNA for the CDR3 is TGTGCCAGCTCACCACCGGGGAGCGCTCCCTCTGGAAACACCATATATTTT. The encoded protein is CASSPPGSAPSGNTIYF.

This clone was seen more than once but under ten times. The rearrangement links TRBV19 to TRBJ1-5; a possible D gene is TRBD1 (5 bases). The ends were cut back, 6 bases at V and 0 bases at J, with 15 bases in the middle. The CDR3 length is 16 residues. The V gene's germline CDR1 is LNHDA and CDR2 SQIVND (reference sequence). The CDR3 loop is CASSYFDSYSNQPQHF. CDR3 nucleotide sequence: TGTGCCAGTAGCTACTTTGACAGTTATAGCAATCAGCCCCAGCATTTT.

The chain employs TRBV18 and TRBJ2-7; 7 positions agree with TRBD2. CDR1 KGHSH and CDR2 LQKENI come from the germline V gene. Germline trimming cut 1 base from V and 6 bases from J; bases unmatched to any gene: 12. The length of the CDR3 is 16 residues. CDR3 in amino acids: CASSPLIGGRASEQYF. As DNA, the CDR3 is TGTGCCAGCTCACCACTTATAGGAGGGAGGGCTTCCGAGCAGTACTTC.